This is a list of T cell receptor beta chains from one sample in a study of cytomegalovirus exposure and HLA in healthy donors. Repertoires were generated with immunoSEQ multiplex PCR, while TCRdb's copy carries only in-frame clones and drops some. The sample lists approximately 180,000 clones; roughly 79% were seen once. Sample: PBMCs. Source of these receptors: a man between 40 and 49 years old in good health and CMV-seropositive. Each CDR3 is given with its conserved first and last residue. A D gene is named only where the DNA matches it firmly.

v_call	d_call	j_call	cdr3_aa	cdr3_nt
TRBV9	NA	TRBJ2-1	CASRGQAKDEQFF	TGTGCCAGCAGGGGTCAGGCGAAGGATGAGCAGTTCTTC
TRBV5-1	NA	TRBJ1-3	CASSLVVPATLGNTIYF	TGCGCCAGCAGCTTGGTGGTGCCAGCGACTCTGGGAAACACCATATATTTT
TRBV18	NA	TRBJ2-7	CASSPPGGAYEQYF	TGTGCCAGCTCACCACCGGGGGGTGCCTACGAGCAGTACTTC
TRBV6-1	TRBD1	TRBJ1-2	CASRISGTGDGYTF	TGTGCCAGCAGGATATCCGGGACAGGGGATGGCTACACCTTC
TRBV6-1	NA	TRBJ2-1	CASKQYNEQFF	TGTGCCAGCAAACAGTACAATGAGCAGTTCTTC
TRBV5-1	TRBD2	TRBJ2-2	CASSLVLAGEFGELFF	TGCGCCAGCAGCTTGGTTCTAGCGGGAGAGTTTGGGGAGCTGTTTTTT
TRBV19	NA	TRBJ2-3	CASSSPGEGTDTQYF	TGTGCCAGTAGTTCCCCGGGGGAAGGGACAGATACGCAGTATTTT
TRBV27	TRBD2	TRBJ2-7	CASSFQTSGREQYF	TGTGCCAGCAGTTTTCAGACTAGCGGCAGGGAGCAGTACTTC
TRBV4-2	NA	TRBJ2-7	CASSQGPGSYEQYF	TGTGCCAGCAGCCAAGGGCCCGGGTCCTACGAGCAGTACTTC
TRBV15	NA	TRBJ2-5	CATPRNPAAQYF	TGTGCCACCCCTCGAAACCCGGCGGCCCAGTACTTC
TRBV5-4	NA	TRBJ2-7	CASSLVDLDEQYF	TGTGCCAGCAGCTTGGTTGATCTAGACGAGCAGTACTTC